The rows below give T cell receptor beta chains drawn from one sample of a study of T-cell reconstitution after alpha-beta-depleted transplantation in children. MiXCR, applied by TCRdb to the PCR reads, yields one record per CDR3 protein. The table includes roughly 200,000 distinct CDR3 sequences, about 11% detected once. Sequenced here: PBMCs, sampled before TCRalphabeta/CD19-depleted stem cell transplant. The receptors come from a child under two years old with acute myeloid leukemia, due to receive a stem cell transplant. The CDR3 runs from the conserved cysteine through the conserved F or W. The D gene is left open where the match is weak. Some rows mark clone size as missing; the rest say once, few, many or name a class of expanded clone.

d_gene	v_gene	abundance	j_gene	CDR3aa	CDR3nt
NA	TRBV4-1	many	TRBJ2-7	CASSQVQGDYEQYF	TGCGCCAGCAGCCAAGTACAGGGTGACTACGAGCAGTACTTC
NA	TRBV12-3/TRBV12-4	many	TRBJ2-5	CASSFRETQYF	TGTGCCAGCAGTTTCCGAGAGACCCAGTACTTC
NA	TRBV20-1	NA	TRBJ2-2	CSARAPGRNTGELFF	TGCAGTGCTAGAGCCCCCGGACGAAACACCGGGGAGCTGTTTTTT
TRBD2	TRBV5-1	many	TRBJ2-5	CASSSRLAGGIRETQYF	TGCGCCAGCAGCTCCCGACTAGCGGGAGGGATTCGGGAGACCCAGTACTTC
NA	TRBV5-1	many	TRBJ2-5	CASSLDLQKTQYF	TGCGCCAGCAGCTTAGACCTTCAAAAGACCCAGTACTTC
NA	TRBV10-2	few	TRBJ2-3	CASRARTGAPGLARTDTQYF	TGCGCCAGCAGGGCACGGACAGGGGCCCCGGGACTAGCGCGCACAGATACGCAGTATTTT
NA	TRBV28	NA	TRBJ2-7	CASVSTYEQYF	TGTGCCAGCGTTAGCACCTACGAGCAGTACTTC
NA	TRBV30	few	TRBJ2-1	CAWSAMLGQFF	TGTGCCTGGAGCGCCATGTTGGGGCAGTTCTTC
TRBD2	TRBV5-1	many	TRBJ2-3	CASSSLLAPTDTQYF	TGCGCCAGCAGCTCGCTACTAGCGCCCACAGATACGCAGTATTTT
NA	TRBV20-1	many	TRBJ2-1	CSASDSWGNEQFF	TGCAGTGCTAGCGACTCCTGGGGCAATGAGCAGTTCTTC
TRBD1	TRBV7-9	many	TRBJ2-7	CASSLFSGGVGYEQYF	TGTGCCAGCAGCTTATTCTCAGGGGGCGTTGGCTACGAGCAGTACTTC
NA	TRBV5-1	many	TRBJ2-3	CASSLGQGGADTQYF	TGCGCCAGCAGCTTGGGACAGGGAGGCGCAGATACGCAGTATTTT
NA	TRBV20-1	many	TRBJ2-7	CSASAGTYEQYF	TGCAGTGCTAGTGCGGGGACCTACGAGCAGTACTTC
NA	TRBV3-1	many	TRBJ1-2	CASGTNYGYTF	TGTGCCAGCGGGACTAACTATGGCTACACCTTC
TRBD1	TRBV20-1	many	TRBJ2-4	CSPRDRESHLENIQYF	TGCAGTCCCCGGGACAGGGAATCTCATTTGGAAAACATTCAGTACTTC
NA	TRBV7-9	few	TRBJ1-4	CASSLTGTEHEKLFF	TGTGCCAGCAGCTTAACCGGGACCGAGCACGAAAAACTGTTTTTT
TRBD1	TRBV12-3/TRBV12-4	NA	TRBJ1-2	CASSQGGSYGYAF	TGTGCCAGCAGTCAGGGGGGAAGCTATGGCTACGCCTTT
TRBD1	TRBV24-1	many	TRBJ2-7	CATSDVQGADEQYF	TGTGCCACCAGTGACGTCCAGGGGGCAGATGAGCAGTACTTC
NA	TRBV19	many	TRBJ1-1	CASSTRGPLSTEAFF	TGTGCCAGTAGCACCCGAGGGCCATTGAGCACTGAAGCTTTCTTT
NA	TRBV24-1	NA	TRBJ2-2	CATLGGGGELFF	TGTGCCACCCTGGGTGGTGGCGGGGAGCTGTTTTTT
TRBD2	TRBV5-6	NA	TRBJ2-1	CASSTPLAPEQFF	TGTGCCAGCAGCACCCCACTAGCGCCTGAGCAGTTCTTC
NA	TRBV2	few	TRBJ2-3	CASSGTPTDTQYF	TGTGCCAGCAGCGGGACGCCCACAGATACGCAGTATTTT
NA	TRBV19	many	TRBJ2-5	CASSIGQTRETQYF	TGTGCCAGTAGTATAGGACAGACTAGAGAGACCCAGTACTTC
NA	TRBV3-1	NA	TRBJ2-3	CASSQQVPDTQYF	TGTGCCAGCAGCCAACAGGTGCCAGATACGCAGTATTTT
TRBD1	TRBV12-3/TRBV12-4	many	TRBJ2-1	CASSRQGFESNEQFF	TGTGCCAGCAGTCGACAGGGGTTTGAGTCCAATGAGCAGTTCTTC
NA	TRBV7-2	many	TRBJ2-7	CASSPWPGVEQYF	TGTGCCAGCAGCCCTTGGCCAGGGGTCGAGCAGTACTTC
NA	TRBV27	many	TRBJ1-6	CASSSWAGDNSPLHF	TGTGCCAGCAGTTCATGGGCAGGGGATAATTCACCCCTCCACTTT
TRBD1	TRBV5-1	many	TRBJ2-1	CASSRQGGEGHEQFF	TGCGCCAGCAGCCGACAGGGGGGAGAGGGCCATGAGCAGTTCTTC
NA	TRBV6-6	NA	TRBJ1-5	CASSPAGDNQPQHF	TGTGCCAGCAGCCCGGCGGGCGACAATCAGCCCCAGCATTTT
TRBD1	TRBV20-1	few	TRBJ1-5	CSASAAGTGDDQPQHF	TGCAGCGCGTCAGCGGCGGGGACAGGGGATGATCAGCCCCAGCATTTT
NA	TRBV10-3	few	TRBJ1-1	CAISDEKNTEAFF	TGTGCCATCAGTGACGAGAAGAACACTGAAGCTTTCTTT
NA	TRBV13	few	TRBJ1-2	CASSLGVWGYTF	TGTGCCAGCAGCTTAGGTGTTTGGGGCTACACCTTC
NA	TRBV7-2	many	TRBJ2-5	CASSLRIQETQYF	TGTGCCAGCAGCTTGCGCATCCAAGAGACCCAGTACTTC